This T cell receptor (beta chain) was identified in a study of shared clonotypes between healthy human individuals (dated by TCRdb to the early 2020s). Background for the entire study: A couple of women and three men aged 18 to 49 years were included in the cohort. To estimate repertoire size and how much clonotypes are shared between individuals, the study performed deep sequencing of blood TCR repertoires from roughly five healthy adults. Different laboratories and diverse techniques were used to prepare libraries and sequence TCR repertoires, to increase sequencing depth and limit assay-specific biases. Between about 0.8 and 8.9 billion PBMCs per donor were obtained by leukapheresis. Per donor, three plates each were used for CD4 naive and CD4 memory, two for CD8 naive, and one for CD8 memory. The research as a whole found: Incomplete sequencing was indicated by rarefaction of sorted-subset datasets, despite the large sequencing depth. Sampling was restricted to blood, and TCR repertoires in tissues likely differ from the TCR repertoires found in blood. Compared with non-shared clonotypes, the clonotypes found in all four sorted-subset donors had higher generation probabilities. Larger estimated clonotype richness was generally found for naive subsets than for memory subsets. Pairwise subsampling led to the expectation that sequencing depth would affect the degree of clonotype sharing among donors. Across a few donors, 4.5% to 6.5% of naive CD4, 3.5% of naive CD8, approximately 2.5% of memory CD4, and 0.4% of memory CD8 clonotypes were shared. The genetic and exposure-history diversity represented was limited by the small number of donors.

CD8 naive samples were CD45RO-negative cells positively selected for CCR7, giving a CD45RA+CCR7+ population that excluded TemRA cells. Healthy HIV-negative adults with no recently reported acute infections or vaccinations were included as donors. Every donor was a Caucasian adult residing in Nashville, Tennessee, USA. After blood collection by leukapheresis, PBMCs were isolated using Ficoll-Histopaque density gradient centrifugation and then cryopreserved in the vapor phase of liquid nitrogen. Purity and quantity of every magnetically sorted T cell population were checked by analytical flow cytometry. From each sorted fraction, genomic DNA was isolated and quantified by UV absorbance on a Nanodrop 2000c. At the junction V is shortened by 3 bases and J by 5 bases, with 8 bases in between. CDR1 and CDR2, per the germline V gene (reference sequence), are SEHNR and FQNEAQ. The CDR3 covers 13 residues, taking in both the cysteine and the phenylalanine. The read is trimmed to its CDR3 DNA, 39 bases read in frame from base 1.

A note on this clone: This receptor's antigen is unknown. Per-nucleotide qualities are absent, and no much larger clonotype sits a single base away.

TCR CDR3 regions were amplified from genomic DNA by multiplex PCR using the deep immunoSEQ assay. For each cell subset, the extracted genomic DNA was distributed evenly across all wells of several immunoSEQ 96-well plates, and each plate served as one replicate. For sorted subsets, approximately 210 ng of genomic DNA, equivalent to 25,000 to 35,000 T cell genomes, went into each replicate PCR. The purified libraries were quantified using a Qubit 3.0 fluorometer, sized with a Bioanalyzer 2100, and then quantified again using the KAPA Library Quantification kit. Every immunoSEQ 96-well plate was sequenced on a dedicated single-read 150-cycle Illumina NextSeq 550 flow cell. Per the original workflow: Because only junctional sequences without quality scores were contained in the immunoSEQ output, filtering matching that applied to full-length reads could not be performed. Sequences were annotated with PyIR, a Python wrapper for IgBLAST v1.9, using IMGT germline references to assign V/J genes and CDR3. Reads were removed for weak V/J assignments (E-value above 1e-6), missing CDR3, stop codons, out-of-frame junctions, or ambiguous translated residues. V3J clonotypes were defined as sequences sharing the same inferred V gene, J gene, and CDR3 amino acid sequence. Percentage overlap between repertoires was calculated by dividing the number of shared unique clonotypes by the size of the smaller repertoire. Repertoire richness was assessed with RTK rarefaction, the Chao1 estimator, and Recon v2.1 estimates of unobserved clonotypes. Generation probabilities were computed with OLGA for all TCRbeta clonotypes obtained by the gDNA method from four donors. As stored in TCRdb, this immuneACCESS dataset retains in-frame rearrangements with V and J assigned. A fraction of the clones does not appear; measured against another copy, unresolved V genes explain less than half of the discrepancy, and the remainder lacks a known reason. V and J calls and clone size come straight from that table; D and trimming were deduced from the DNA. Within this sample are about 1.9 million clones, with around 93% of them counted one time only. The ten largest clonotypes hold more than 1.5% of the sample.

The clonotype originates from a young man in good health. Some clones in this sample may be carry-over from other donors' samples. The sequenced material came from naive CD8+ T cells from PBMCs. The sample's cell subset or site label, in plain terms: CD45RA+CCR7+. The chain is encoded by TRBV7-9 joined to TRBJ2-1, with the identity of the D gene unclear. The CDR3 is CASSLESDNEQFF. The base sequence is TGTGCCAGCAGCTTGGAGTCCGACAATGAGCAGTTCTTC. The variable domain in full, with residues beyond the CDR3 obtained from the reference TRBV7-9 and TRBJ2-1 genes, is DTGVSQNPRHKITKRGQNVTFRCDPISEHNRLYWYRQTLGQGPEFLTYFQNEAQLEKSRLLSDRFSAERPKGSFSTLEIQRTEQGDSAMYLCASSLESDNEQFFGPGTRLTVL.